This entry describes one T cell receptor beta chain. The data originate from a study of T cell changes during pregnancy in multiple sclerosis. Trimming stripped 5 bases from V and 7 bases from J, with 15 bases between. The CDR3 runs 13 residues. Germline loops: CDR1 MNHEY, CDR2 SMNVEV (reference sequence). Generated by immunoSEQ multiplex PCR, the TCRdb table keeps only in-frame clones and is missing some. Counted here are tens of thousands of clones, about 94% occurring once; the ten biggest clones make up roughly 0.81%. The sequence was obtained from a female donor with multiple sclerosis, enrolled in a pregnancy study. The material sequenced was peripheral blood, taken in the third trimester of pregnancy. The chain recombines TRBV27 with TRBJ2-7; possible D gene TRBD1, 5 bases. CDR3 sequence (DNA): TGTGCCAGCAGTGATTCAGGGAAGAGGGAGCAGTACTTC. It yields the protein CASSDSGKREQYF.